The 5 T cell receptor beta chains in this list originate from one sample, sequenced in a study of human T cells and chemical hapten exposure. TCRdb used MiXCR to reprocess the RACE reads, holding one entry per CDR3 protein. The repertoire holds over 100,000 distinct CDR3 sequences, with about a tenth as singletons. Described time point: patch test 2, 6 weeks after DPC sensitization. Treatment meaning: therapeutic diphenylcyclopropenone sensitization with weekly scalp DPC. The source was whole blood, collected in connection with sensitization to the hapten diphenylcyclopropenone (DPC). The receptor set was obtained from a woman between 35 and 50 years old with alopecia areata. Some clones in this sample may be carry-over from other donors' samples.

The chain couples TRBV4-2 to TRBJ2-1, with 7 bases identical to TRBD1. The V gene end was trimmed by 4 bases and the J gene end by 3 bases; junction bases not matched to a gene: 6. Germline CDR1 reads LGHNA; CDR2 reads YNFKEQ. The CDR3 has 15 residues. The CDR3 coding sequence is TGTGCCAGCAGCCTACGACAGGGAGACTACAATGAGCAGTTCTTC. Translation: CASSLRQGDYNEQFF.

This clonotype was detected many times. The chain employs TRBV7-9 and TRBJ2-1, with 7 bases fitting TRBD1. Germline CDR1 and CDR2: SEHNR and FQNEAQ (reference sequence). The V and J ends lost 7 bases and 4 bases, in that order; junction bases with no gene match: 4. CDR3 size: 13 residues. DNA for the CDR3: TGTGCCAGCAACTCAGGGGGATACAATGAGCAGTTCTTC. This gives the protein CASNSGGYNEQFF.

This clonotype came up a few times. The chain recombines TRBV11-2 with TRBJ2-1; no reliable D call. The CDR3 has 13 residues. Germline CDR1 and CDR2: SGHAT and FQNNGV. Trimming left V 3 bases short and J 6 bases short, with 9 bases between. CDR3: CASSFQRSNEQFF. CDR3 in DNA: TGTGCCAGCAGCTTTCAAAGGAGCAATGAGCAGTTCTTC.

The rearrangement joins TRBV9 to TRBJ2-3; D is unresolved. This CDR3 is 14 amino acids long. Germline loops: CDR1 SGDLS, CDR2 YYNGEE. Deletions cut 4 bases from V and 1 base from J, with 10 bases between. For the CDR3, the DNA is TGTGCCAGCAGCCCCCCCCCGGGCACAGATACGCAGTATTTT. It specifies CASSPPPGTDTQYF.

A few counts support this clonotype. V usage is TRBV11-2 and J usage is TRBJ2-1; 7 bases are a match to TRBD1. The CDR3 spans 12 residues. Germline trimming cut 0 bases from V and 12 bases from J; bases unmatched to any gene: 2. The germline CDR1 and CDR2 sequences are SGHAT and FQNNGV. The CDR3 DNA reads TGTGCCAGCAGCTTAGAACAGGGGCGGCAGTTCTTC. This encodes CASSLEQGRQFF.